This T cell receptor (beta chain) was observed in a study of T cells in Graves' hyperthyroidism and ophthalmopathy. Overall study: Specimen type is peripheral blood, collected at initial diagnosis prior to any treatment. Overall study results and limits: With a median lead of roughly 6.8 months before onset, the model predicted ophthalmopathy.

V gave up 5 bases and J gave up 4 bases; unmatched junction bases: 13. The CDR3 runs 16 residues. CDR1 is SEHNR and CDR2 is FQNEAQ in the germline V gene (reference sequence). Together with thyroid ultrasound, orbital computed tomography, serum thyroxine and TRAb, clinical symptoms were used for diagnoses. Authors of the study amplified TCR beta CDR3 regions from RNA transcripts. The TCR CDR3 was amplified in a first-round RT-PCR using the HTBI primer set. In TCRdb, the multiplex PCR reads were re-called with MiXCR into one record per CDR3 protein. The sample yields approximately 640,000 distinct CDR3 sequences, 15% to 20% seen once. A note on this clonotype: The antigen is not known.

The receptor comes from a middle-aged man with Graves' hyperthyroidism. The chain links TRBV7-9 to TRBJ2-5, with 7 bases fitting TRBD2. Sequenced: blood. The chain's CDR3 is CASSGPSTGTTETQYF. The DNA of the CDR3 is TGTGCCAGCAGCGGGCCCTCAACCGGGACTACAGAGACCCAGTACTTC.